This TCR beta chain stems from a study of T-cell memory formation after mild COVID-19. Turning to the study itself: In these data, TCR clusters were largely donor specific. Study results and caveats: Clonal second-wave expansions that peaked on day 37 had unconfirmed SARS-CoV-2 specificity. Several responding clones turned up in pre-infection memory, indicating that cross-reactive memory may have taken part.

MiXCR was run by TCRdb on the 5' RACE reads, yielding one entry per CDR3 protein. Of 200,000 to 250,000 distinct CDR3 sequences in the sample, 8% to 10% were seen once. Germline CDR1 is MNHNY and CDR2 is SVGAGI (reference sequence). The trim removed 6 bases at V and 2 bases at J, leaving 6 bases unmatched. The CDR3 has 15 residues. This clonotype has just a few counts. The antigen remains undetermined. The rearrangement links TRBV6-6 to TRBJ2-3, with 9 bases that match TRBD1. Sequenced material: PBMCs or a T cell subset sorted from them (not recorded which). This sequence was found in a man aged 18 to 35 who had mild COVID-19 (a few samples of this study predate the infection). Cell type and time point are not known. In nucleotides, the CDR3 is TGTGCCAGCAGATACACAGGGGGCCTCACAGATACGCAGTATTTT. This codes for CASRYTGGLTDTQYF.